This TCR beta chain comes out of a study of technical replicates of blood from several donors. Sequenced by immunoSEQ multiplex PCR; TCRdb stores in-frame clones only, minus some. The data show roughly 56,000 clones, with nearly 95% seen just once and 2.5% to 4% held by the top ten. Germline CDR1 and CDR2: LNHNV and YYDKDF (reference sequence). There are 16 residues in the CDR3. Trimming removed 5 bases from V and 3 bases from J, with 17 bases in between. This chain joins TRBV15 and TRBJ1-3; the D gene is possibly TRBD1 (6 bases). The source material was PBMCs. The sequence came from a human donor in good health. Some clones in this sample may be carry-over from other donors' samples. The CDR3 protein is CATSWDIGVGGNTIYF. CDR3 DNA: TGTGCCACCAGCTGGGACATAGGTGTGGGTGGAAACACCATATATTTT.